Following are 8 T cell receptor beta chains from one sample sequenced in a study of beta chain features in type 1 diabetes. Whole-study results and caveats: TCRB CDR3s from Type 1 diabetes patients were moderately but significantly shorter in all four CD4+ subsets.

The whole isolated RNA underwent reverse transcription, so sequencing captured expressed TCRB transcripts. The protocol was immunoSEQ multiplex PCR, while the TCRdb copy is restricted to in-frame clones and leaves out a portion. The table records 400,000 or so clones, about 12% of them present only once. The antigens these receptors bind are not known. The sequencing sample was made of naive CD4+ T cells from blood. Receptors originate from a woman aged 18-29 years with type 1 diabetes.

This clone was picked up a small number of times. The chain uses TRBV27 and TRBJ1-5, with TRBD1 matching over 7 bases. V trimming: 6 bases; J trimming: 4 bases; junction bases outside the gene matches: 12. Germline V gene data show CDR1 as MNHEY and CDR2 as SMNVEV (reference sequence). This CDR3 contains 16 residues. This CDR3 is CASSVGTGAGNQPQHF. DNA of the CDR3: TGTGCCAGCAGCGTGGGAACAGGGGCGGGGAATCAGCCCCAGCATTTT.

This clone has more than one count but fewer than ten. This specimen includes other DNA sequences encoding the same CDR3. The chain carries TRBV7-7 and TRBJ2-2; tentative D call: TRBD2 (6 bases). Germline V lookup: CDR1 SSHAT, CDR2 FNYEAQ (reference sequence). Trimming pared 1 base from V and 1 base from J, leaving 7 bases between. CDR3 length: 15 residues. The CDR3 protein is CASSLGAGNTGELFF. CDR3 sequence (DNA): TGTGCCAGCAGCTTAGGAGCGGGGAACACCGGGGAGCTGTTTTTT.

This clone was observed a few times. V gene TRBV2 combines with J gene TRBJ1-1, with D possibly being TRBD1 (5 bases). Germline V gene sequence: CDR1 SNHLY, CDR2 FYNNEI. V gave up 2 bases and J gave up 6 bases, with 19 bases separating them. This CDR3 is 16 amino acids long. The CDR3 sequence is CASSEQGPRLLSEAFF. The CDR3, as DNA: TGTGCCAGCAGTGAACAGGGCCCGAGGTTGCTTTCTGAAGCTTTCTTT.

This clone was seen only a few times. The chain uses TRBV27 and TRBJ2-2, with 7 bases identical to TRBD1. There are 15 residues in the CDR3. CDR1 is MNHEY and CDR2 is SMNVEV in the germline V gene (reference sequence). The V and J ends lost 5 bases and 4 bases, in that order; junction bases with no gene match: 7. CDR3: CASSPRQGSTGELFF. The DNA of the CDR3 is TGTGCCAGCAGTCCCCGACAGGGTAGCACCGGGGAGCTGTTTTTT.

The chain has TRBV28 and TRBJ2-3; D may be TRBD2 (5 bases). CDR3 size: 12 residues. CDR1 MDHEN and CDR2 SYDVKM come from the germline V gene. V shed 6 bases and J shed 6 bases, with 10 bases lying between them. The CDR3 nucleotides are TGTGCCAGCAGCGGTCCGGGGGATACGCAGTATTTT. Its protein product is CASSGPGDTQYF. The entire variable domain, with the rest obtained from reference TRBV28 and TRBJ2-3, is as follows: DVKVTQSSRYLVKRTGEKVFLECVQDMDHENMFWYRQDPGLGLRLIYFSYDVKMKEKGDIPEGYSVSREKKERFSLILESASTNQTSMYLCASSGPGDTQYFGPGTRLTVL.

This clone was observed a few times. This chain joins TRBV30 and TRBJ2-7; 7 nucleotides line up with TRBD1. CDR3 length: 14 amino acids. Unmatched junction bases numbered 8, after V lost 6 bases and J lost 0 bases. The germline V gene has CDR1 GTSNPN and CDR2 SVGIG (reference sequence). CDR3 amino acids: CACSRQGISYEQYF. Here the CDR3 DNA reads TGTGCCTGCTCCAGACAGGGCATCTCCTACGAGCAGTACTTC.

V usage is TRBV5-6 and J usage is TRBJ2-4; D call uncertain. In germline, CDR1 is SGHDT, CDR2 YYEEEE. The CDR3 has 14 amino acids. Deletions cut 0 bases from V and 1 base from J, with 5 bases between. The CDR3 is CASSLGVAKNIQYF. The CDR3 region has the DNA TGTGCCAGCAGCTTGGGAGTGGCCAAAAACATTCAGTACTTC.

CDR3 sequence: CASSYGLGGLAKTQYF. The CDR3 DNA is TGTGCCAGCAGTTACGGGCTGGGGGGACTAGCGAAGACCCAGTACTTC. The chain carries TRBV28 and TRBJ2-5; 10 bases are a match to TRBD2. The CDR3 totals 16 residues. J was trimmed by 6 bases and V by 4 bases; bases with no gene match: 11. Germline V CDR1 and CDR2: MDHEN, SYDVKM.